A single sample gave rise to the 16 T cell receptor beta chains below, sequenced in a study of neurological immune-mediated disorders. One entry per CDR3 protein results from TCRdb running MiXCR on the 5' RACE reads. The table shows about 31,000 distinct CDR3 sequences, with roughly 3.7% occurring only once. The sequenced sample consisted of CD4+ T cells from blood. All receptors come from a woman aged 40 to 50 in good health.

This clonotype has ten or more counts. This sequence joins TRBV12-3 or TRBV12-4 and TRBJ2-7; D may be TRBD1 or TRBD2 (5 bases each). The CDR3 extends over 14 amino acids. Trimming pared 5 bases from V and 4 bases from J, leaving 15 bases between. CDR3 protein: CASSPGTAVYEQYF. CDR3 coding DNA: TGTGCCAGCAGTCCCGGGACGGCCGTTTACGAGCAGTACTTC.

This clonotype was observed many times. The rearrangement links TRBV5-5 to TRBJ2-3; TRBD1 or TRBD2 may be the D gene (5 bases each). The germline gives CDR1 SGHKS, CDR2 YYEKEE (reference sequence). The CDR3 has 18 residues. The V end lost 1 base, the J end lost 2 bases, and 20 bases lay between the germline ends. CDR3 in DNA: TGTGCCAGCAGCTTGAGATGGGGTATGGGGGTTAACACAGATACGCAGTATTTT. Its protein is CASSLRWGMGVNTDTQYF. Based on the CDR3 plus reference TRBV5-5 and TRBJ2-3, the full variable domain is DAGVTQSPTHLIKTRGQQVTLRCSPISGHKSVSWYQQVLGQGPQFIFQYYEKEERGRGNFPDRFSARQFPNYSSELNVNALLLGDSALYLCASSLRWGMGVNTDTQYFGPGTRLTVL.

This clonotype was counted at least ten times. The chain joins TRBV7-6 to TRBJ2-5; D unclear. Germline V CDR1 and CDR2: SGHVS, FNYEAQ. This CDR3 is 13 amino acids long. V dropped 4 bases and J dropped 2 bases, with 8 bases sitting between them. DNA for the CDR3: TGTGCCAGCAGCTCAACTTGGCAAGAGACCCAGTACTTC. The encoded protein is CASSSTWQETQYF. Filled out from reference TRBV7-6 and TRBJ2-5, the complete variable domain reads GAGVSQSPRYKVTKRGQDVALRCDPISGHVSLYWYRQALGQGPEFLTYFNYEAQQDKSGLPNDRFSAERPEGSISTLTIQRTEQRDSAMYRCASSSTWQETQYFGPGTRLLVL.

In this sample, this clonotype turned up many times. The gene calls are TRBV7-2 and TRBJ2-2; D is perhaps TRBD1 or TRBD2 (5 bases each). CDR1 is SGHTA, CDR2 FQGNSA, per germline. V dropped 3 bases and J dropped 10 bases, with 15 bases sitting between them. This CDR3 contains 14 residues. CDR3: CASSFRGQPVELFF. The CDR3 DNA sequence: TGTGCCAGCAGCTTCCGGGGCCAACCGGTGGAGCTGTTTTTT.

This clonotype appeared many times. This chain uses TRBV18 with TRBJ2-3, with D unresolved. The V and J ends lost 3 bases and 2 bases respectively, with 15 bases between them. This CDR3 contains 16 residues. The germline gives CDR1 KGHSH, CDR2 LQKENI. The CDR3 DNA sequence: TGTGCCAGCTCACCTTCCCTGGCCAGACCCACAGATACGCAGTATTTT. This translates into CASSPSLARPTDTQYF.

This clonotype was seen many times. The chain couples TRBV11-2 to TRBJ2-3; D perhaps matches TRBD2 (6 bases). This CDR3 is 15 amino acids long. In germline, CDR1 is SGHAT, CDR2 FQNNGV. Trimming left V 3 bases short and J 4 bases short, with 14 bases between. The CDR3 sequence: CASSLRRDGADTQYF. The CDR3 DNA sequence: TGTGCCAGCAGCTTGAGGCGGGATGGGGCAGATACGCAGTATTTT.

This clonotype showed up many times. The chain is built from TRBV12-3 or TRBV12-4 and TRBJ1-5; D is undetermined. The V end was cut by 3 bases, the J end by 5 bases, with 11 bases between. The CDR3 totals 14 residues. CDR3 sequence: CASSLNLRDQPQHF. CDR3 DNA: TGTGCCAGCAGTTTGAATCTTCGGGATCAGCCCCAGCATTTT.

This clonotype showed up many times. The gene calls are TRBV10-3 and TRBJ1-2, with D perhaps matching TRBD1 (5 bases). Between the trimmed V and J ends, which lost 8 bases and 0 bases, there was a span of 16 bases. This CDR3 is 15 amino acids long. The germline V gene encodes CDR1 ENHRY and CDR2 SYGVKD. CDR3 loop: CAIGAGKGANYGYTF. Written as DNA, the CDR3 is TGTGCCATCGGGGCGGGAAAAGGAGCTAACTATGGCTACACCTTC.

In this sample, this clonotype turned up many times. The V call is TRBV5-1, the J call TRBJ1-5; D is ambiguous. V was clipped by 5 bases and J by 3 bases, with 15 bases between them. The CDR3 is made up of 15 amino acids. Germline V gives CDR1 SGHRS, CDR2 YFSETQ. CDR3 nucleotides: TGCGCCAGCAGTGAAGGCACACTACCCAATCAGCCCCAGCATTTT. Amino acid sequence: CASSEGTLPNQPQHF.

The table lists this clonotype with many counts. This chain links TRBV29-1 with TRBJ2-3; no clear D gene. V lost 5 bases and J lost 3, with 9 bases in between. The length of the CDR3 is 12 residues. The V gene's germline CDR1 is SQVTM and CDR2 ANQGSEA. This chain's CDR3 is CSVLPSTDTQYF. Written as DNA, the CDR3 is TGCAGCGTTCTCCCATCAACAGATACGCAGTATTTT.

This clonotype has at least ten counts. This rearrangement joins TRBV30 to TRBJ1-3; TRBD1 might be the D (5 bases). CDR1 and CDR2 from the germline V gene are GTSNPN and SVGIG (reference sequence). This CDR3 has 13 residues. V lost 0 bases and J lost 3, with 6 bases in between. The CDR3 DNA sequence: TGTGCCTGGAGTGTGGGGCATGGAAACACCATATATTTT. Encoded protein: CAWSVGHGNTIYF.

This clonotype was seen many times. V and J are TRBV3-1 and TRBJ1-1, with D possibly TRBD1 on 5 matching bases. CDR3 length equals 14 residues. The germline V gene has CDR1 LGHDT and CDR2 YNNKEL (reference sequence). Trimming left V 3 bases short and J 1 base short, with 9 bases between. The CDR3 sequence is CASSQGGTNTEAFF. DNA for the CDR3: TGTGCCAGCAGCCAGGGGGGAACGAACACTGAAGCTTTCTTT.

This clonotype was seen repeatedly, ten times or more. The chain employs TRBV5-1 and TRBJ1-1, with 12 bases identical to TRBD1. The trim removed 0 bases at V and 5 bases at J, leaving 11 bases unmatched. Germline lookup yields CDR1 SGHRS and CDR2 YFSETQ. This CDR3 has 18 amino acids. Here the CDR3 reads CASSLAGGQGARVTEAFF. CDR3 DNA sequence: TGCGCCAGCAGCTTGGCCGGGGGACAGGGGGCGCGGGTAACTGAAGCTTTCTTT.

This clonotype was counted ten times or more. For the CDR3, the DNA is TGTGCCAGCAGCCTTCTTCCCGGGACTAGTTCTCTTCATGAGCAGTTCTTC. It yields the protein CASSLLPGTSSLHEQFF. This sequence joins TRBV5-6 and TRBJ2-1; 8 nucleotides match TRBD2. There are 17 residues in the CDR3. Losses at the gene ends were 4 bases for V and 8 bases for J; bases not matched to a gene: 17. Germline loops: CDR1 SGHDT, CDR2 YYEEEE.

This clonotype was seen at least ten times. The rearrangement uses TRBV6-5 and TRBJ1-3; D uncertain. V lost 2 bases and J 0 bases, leaving 14 bases between the germline ends. Germline-derived CDR1 and CDR2 are MNHEY and SVGAGI. This CDR3 contains 17 residues. The CDR3 sequence is CASSYDLSGHSGNTIYF. Written as DNA, the CDR3 is TGTGCCAGCAGTTACGACCTTTCGGGCCACTCTGGAAACACCATATATTTT.

This clonotype was seen many times. V gene TRBV15 combines with J gene TRBJ2-7; 10 positions match TRBD1. Trimming cost V 5 bases and J 6 bases; bases outside gene matches: 10. CDR1 and CDR2 (germline): LNHNV, YYDKDF (reference sequence). The CDR3 is 15 residues long. The CDR3 DNA reads TGTGCCACCAGCTCCCGGCGGGACAGGGGCCCCGAGCAGTACTTC. Its translation: CATSSRRDRGPEQYF.